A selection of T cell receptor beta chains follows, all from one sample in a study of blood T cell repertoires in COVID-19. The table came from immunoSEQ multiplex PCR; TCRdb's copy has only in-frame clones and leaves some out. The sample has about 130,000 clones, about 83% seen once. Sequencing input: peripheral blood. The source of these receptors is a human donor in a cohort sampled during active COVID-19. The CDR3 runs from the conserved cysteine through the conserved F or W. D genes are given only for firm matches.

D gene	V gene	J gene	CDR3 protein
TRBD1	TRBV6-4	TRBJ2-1	CASSEDRAKLNEQFF
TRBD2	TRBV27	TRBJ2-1	CASSQGFVAGGHRGGNEQFF
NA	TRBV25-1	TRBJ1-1	CASSVHLNTEAFF
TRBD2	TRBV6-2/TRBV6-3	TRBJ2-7	CASSRPLAGVPSYEQYF
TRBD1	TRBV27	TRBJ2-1	CASRTGGSYNEQFF
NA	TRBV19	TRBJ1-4	CASSKSGAAGGNEKLFF
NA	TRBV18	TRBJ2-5	CASQYQETQYF
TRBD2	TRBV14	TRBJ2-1	CASSQDYIYGTSGLNEQFF
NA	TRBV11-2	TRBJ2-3	CASSLGGADTQYF
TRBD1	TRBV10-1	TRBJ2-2	CASRGTENTGELFF
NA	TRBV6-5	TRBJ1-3	CASRQGTLSGNTIYF
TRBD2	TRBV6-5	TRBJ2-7	CASSLRLAGVYEQYF
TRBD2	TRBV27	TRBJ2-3	CASSLNIAGATDTQYF
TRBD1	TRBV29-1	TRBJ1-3	CSVRTGINTIYF
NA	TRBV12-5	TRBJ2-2	CASGLVLEVGTLGTGELFF
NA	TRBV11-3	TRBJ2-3	CASSQMAGADTQYF
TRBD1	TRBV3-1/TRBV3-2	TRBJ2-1	CASSQGRQGRYNEQFF
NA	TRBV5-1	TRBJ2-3	CASSLGASGTDTQYF
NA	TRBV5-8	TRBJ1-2	CASSLGSPGDYGYTF
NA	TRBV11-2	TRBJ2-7	CASSFGTTSYEQYF
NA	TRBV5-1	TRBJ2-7	CASSLAGELTKQYF
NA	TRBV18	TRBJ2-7	CASSPPSQGLSSYEQYF
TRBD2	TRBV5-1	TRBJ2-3	CASSSLAGSTDTQYF
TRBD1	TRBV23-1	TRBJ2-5	CASSQSPLGRGRNPKETQYF
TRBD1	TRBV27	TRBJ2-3	CASSSRGLIDTQYF
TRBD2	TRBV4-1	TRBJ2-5	CASSQGWRELETQYF
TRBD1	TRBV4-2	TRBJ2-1	CASSQDRQGTQFF
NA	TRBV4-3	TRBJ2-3	CASSQKPQGIRTDTQYF
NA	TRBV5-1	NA	CASSLGGSGPSYEQYF
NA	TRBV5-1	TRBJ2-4	CASSFGDIAKNIQYF
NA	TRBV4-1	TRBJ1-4	CASSQGPFNEKLFF
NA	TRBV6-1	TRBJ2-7	CASSEGTAYEQYF
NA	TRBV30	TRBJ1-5	CAWSRGLNQPQHF
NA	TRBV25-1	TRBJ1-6	CASSEWGQGGDSPLHF
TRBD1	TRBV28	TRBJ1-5	CASSTPGQGSGQPQHF
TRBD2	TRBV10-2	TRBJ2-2	CASRLLAGEDNGELFF
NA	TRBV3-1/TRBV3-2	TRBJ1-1	CASSQYVGLRQGNTEAFF
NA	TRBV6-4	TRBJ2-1	CASSVVGGSYNEQFF
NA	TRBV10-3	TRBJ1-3	CAISAGVSSSGNTIYF
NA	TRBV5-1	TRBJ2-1	CASSLSLRSYNEQFF
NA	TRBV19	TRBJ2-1	CASSITPGSYNEQFF
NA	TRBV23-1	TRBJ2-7	CASSQWRDRTYEQYF
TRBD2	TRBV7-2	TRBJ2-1	CASSLYHVAGGRNEQFF
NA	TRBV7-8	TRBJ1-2	CASTPTRGTLSGYTF
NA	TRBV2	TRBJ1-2	CARDDRFGYTF
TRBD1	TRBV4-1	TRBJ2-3	CASSQGVGQGTDTQYF
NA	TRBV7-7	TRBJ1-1	CASSEMNTEAFF
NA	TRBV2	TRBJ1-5	CALGGGNQPQHF